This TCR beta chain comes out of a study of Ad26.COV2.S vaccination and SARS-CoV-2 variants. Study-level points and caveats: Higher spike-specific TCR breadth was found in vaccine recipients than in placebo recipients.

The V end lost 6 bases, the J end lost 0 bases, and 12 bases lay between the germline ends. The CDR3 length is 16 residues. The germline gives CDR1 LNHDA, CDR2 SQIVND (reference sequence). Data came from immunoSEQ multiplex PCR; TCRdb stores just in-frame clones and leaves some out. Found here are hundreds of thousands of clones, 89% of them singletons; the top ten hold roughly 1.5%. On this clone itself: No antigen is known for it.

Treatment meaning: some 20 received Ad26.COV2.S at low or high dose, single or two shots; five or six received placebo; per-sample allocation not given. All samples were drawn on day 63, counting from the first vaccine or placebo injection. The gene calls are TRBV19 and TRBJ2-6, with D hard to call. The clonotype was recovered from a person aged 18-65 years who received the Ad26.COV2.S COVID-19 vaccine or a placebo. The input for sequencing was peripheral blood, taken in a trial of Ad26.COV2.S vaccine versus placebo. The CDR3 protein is CASRGIPVSGANVLTF. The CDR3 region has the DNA TGTGCCAGTAGAGGGATCCCAGTCTCTGGGGCCAACGTCCTGACTTTC.